This is a list of T cell receptor beta chains from one sample in a study of radiotherapy plus CTLA-4 blockade in lung cancer. Profiled with immunoSEQ multiplex PCR; TCRdb holds only in-frame clones, not every one. The sample includes more than 40,000 clones, approximately 76% seen only once; the top ten take over 8.5%. The sample here was peripheral blood, taken from a patient treated with radiotherapy plus ipilimumab. These receptors were taken from a human donor with non-small cell lung cancer who had stable disease on radiotherapy plus ipilimumab. Both conserved end residues are part of each CDR3. Fields, in order: clone size, D gene, J gene, V gene, CDR3 protein, CDR3 DNA. A D gene is named only where the DNA matches it firmly. Rows may omit the clone size; those that give it use once, few, many or a size class.

-	-	TRBJ1-5	TRBV13	CASSLRAVNRPQHF	TGTGCCAGCAGCTTAAGGGCAGTCAATCGGCCCCAGCATTTT
-	-	TRBJ1-4	TRBV15	CATSSTEATNEKLFF	TGTGCCACCAGCAGTACGGAAGCAACTAATGAAAAACTGTTTTTT
-	TRBD1	TRBJ2-2	TRBV19	CASNQPGQGITGELFF	TGTGCCAGTAACCAACCGGGACAGGGTATTACCGGGGAGCTGTTTTTT
-	-	TRBJ2-7	TRBV7-2	CASSLAAIPLQYF	TGTGCCAGCAGCTTAGCGGCAATACCGTTGCAGTACTTC
-	TRBD1	TRBJ1-3	TRBV18	CASSPQSGTGSGNTIYF	TGTGCCAGCTCTCCGCAGTCCGGGACAGGGTCCGGAAACACCATATATTTT
-	-	TRBJ2-5	TRBV18	CASSRTGTFQETQYF	TGTGCCAGCTCACGTACCGGGACTTTTCAAGAGACCCAGTACTTC
-	-	TRBJ1-1	TRBV5-1	CASRRELGTEAFF	TGCGCCAGCAGGAGGGAGTTGGGCACTGAAGCTTTCTTT
-	TRBD1	TRBJ1-2	TRBV30	CAWARTGGAGGYTF	TGTGCCTGGGCTCGAACAGGGGGCGCCGGGGGCTACACCTTC
-	-	TRBJ1-4	TRBV9	CASSSGQTNEKLFF	TGTGCCAGCAGTTCCGGACAGACTAATGAAAAACTGTTTTTT
-	TRBD1	TRBJ2-5	TRBV5-4	CASSLFGTGIETQYF	TGTGCCAGCAGCTTATTCGGGACAGGGATAGAGACCCAGTACTTC
few	-	TRBJ1-4	TRBV6-5	CASSGATANEKLFF	TGTGCCAGCAGTGGGGCGACAGCTAATGAAAAACTGTTTTTT
-	-	TRBJ1-5	TRBV5-4	CASSLDGGTVNQPQHF	TGTGCCAGCAGCTTGGATGGGGGCACGGTTAATCAGCCCCAGCATTTT
-	TRBD1	TRBJ1-4	TRBV2	CASSGQGRGEKLFF	TGTGCCAGCAGCGGACAGGGGAGGGGTGAAAAACTGTTTTTT
-	TRBD1	TRBJ2-7	TRBV18	CASSPRDRGTYEQYF	TGTGCCAGCTCACCACGGGACAGGGGTACCTACGAGCAGTACTTC
-	-	TRBJ2-1	TRBV6-6	CASSYEQKEQFF	TGTGCCAGCAGTTACGAACAGAAGGAGCAGTTCTTC
-	-	TRBJ1-4	TRBV6-5	CASEGLEGKLFF	TGTGCCAGCGAAGGGCTCGAAGGAAAACTGTTTTTT
-	-	TRBJ1-4	TRBV13	CASSLPRPDEKLFF	TGTGCCAGCAGCTTACCCCGTCCCGACGAAAAACTGTTTTTT
-	TRBD2	TRBJ2-1	TRBV10-2	CASPGRGDTSSYNEQFF	TGCGCCAGCCCCGGGAGGGGGGATACGAGCTCCTACAATGAGCAGTTCTTC
-	TRBD1	TRBJ2-3	TRBV28	CASSLWRTGSADTQYF	TGTGCCAGCAGTTTATGGCGGACAGGGTCCGCAGATACGCAGTATTTT
-	TRBD1	TRBJ1-3	TRBV7-6	CASSLGTGDAKGNTIYF	TGTGCCAGCAGCCTGGGGACAGGGGACGCGAAAGGAAACACCATATATTTT
-	TRBD2	TRBJ2-7	TRBV27	CASSLSILAGAPGSYEQYF	TGTGCCAGCAGTTTATCGATACTAGCGGGGGCCCCAGGCTCCTACGAGCAGTACTTC
-	-	TRBJ1-5	TRBV5-1	CASSPEGEPQHF	TGCGCCAGCAGCCCGGAGGGTGAGCCCCAGCATTTT
-	-	TRBJ2-1	TRBV27	CASSFQSRTYNEQFF	TGTGCCAGCAGTTTTCAAAGTCGTACCTACAATGAGCAGTTCTTC
-	-	TRBJ1-6	TRBV5-3	CARSLSSYEGLQLFPLHF	TGTGCCAGAAGCTTGAGTTCTTACGAGGGACTCCAGTTGTTCCCCCTCCACTTT
-	TRBD2	TRBJ2-1	TRBV5-1	CASSPGTSYNEQFF	TGCGCCAGCAGCCCAGGGACTAGCTACAATGAGCAGTTCTTC
-	TRBD1	TRBJ2-7	TRBV5-4	CASSVTRDSRYEQYF	TGTGCCAGCAGCGTAACCCGGGACAGCCGCTACGAGCAGTACTTC
-	-	TRBJ1-1	TRBV7-6	CASSLGQLNTEAFF	TGTGCCAGCAGCTTAGGACAGTTGAACACTGAAGCTTTCTTT
-	-	TRBJ1-2	TRBV11-2	CASSLAASNYGYTF	TGTGCCAGCAGCTTAGCGGCCAGTAACTATGGCTACACCTTC
once	-	TRBJ1-6	TRBV6-1	CASSEALSQSNSPLHF	TGTGCCAGCAGTGAAGCGCTTTCTCAGTCTAATTCACCCCTCCACTTT
-	-	TRBJ1-6	TRBV27	CASSRDLGTLHF	TGTGCCAGCAGTAGGGACTTGGGGACCCTCCACTTT
-	-	TRBJ1-5	TRBV2	CASGGEVQPQHF	TGTGCCAGCGGGGGCGAAGTTCAGCCCCAGCATTTT
-	-	TRBJ2-1	TRBV7-3	CASSLIAGSSYNEQFF	TGTGCCAGCAGCTTAATCGCGGGGAGCTCCTACAATGAGCAGTTCTTC
-	TRBD1	TRBJ1-2	TRBV19	CASSITGALFGGYTF	TGTGCCAGTAGTATTACAGGGGCCCTTTTTGGAGGCTACACCTTC
-	-	TRBJ1-1	TRBV15	CATSRDRQGEAFF	TGTGCCACCAGCAGAGATCGGCAAGGGGAAGCTTTCTTT
few	-	TRBJ1-3	TRBV30	CAWGHRSLRNTIYF	TGTGCCTGGGGTCACAGGAGTCTGAGGAACACCATATATTTT
-	TRBD1	TRBJ2-3	TRBV5-5	CASSLGQGATDTQYF	TGTGCCAGCAGCTTAGGACAGGGCGCCACAGATACGCAGTATTTT
-	-	TRBJ1-2	TRBV5-4	CASSLAGAIFYGYTF	TGTGCCAGCAGCTTGGCGGGAGCCATCTTCTATGGCTACACCTTC
-	-	TRBJ1-1	TRBV5-4	CASSSTVNTEAFF	TGTGCCAGCAGCTCGACAGTAAACACTGAAGCTTTCTTT
few	TRBD2	TRBJ2-7	TRBV11-2	CASSLLAGGPYEQYF	TGTGCCAGCAGCCTACTAGCGGGGGGGCCGTACGAGCAGTACTTC
-	-	TRBJ2-7	TRBV4-3	CASSQDEGSYEQYF	TGCGCCAGCAGCCAAGATGAGGGGTCCTACGAGCAGTACTTC
-	-	TRBJ1-5	TRBV9	CASSYQPQHF	TGTGCCAGCAGTTATCAGCCCCAGCATTTT
-	-	TRBJ1-6	TRBV5-6	CASSWGEGDNYSPLHF	TGTGCCAGCAGCTGGGGGGAGGGGGACAACTATTCACCCCTCCACTTT